This T cell receptor beta chain originates from a study of T cells in Graves' hyperthyroidism and ophthalmopathy. The wider study: Peripheral blood was drawn at first diagnosis, prior to all treatment.

Regarding the study as a whole: Most clonotypes expanded in the thyroid (above 0.001) were also present in blood. The model identified upcoming ophthalmopathy a median approximately seven months ahead of onset.

Among ophthalmopathy patients, the Clinical Activity Score reached at least 3, the NOSPECS grade reached at least 4, and duration remained under 3 months. This clonotype appeared many times. Its specificity is not known. Germline V gene sequence: CDR1 MDHEN, CDR2 SYDVKM. The CDR3 covers 18 residues. Trimming removed 5 bases from V and 4 bases from J; junction bases left unmatched: 12. There were TCR beta CDR3 regions amplified from RNA transcripts. Initially, a first-round RT-PCR of the TCR CDR3 employed the HTBI primer set. TCRdb re-analysed the multiplex PCR reads in MiXCR, keeping a single row per CDR3 protein. The repertoire holds 330,000 or so distinct CDR3 sequences, around 18% seen once, with roughly 15% in the top ten.

The gene calls are TRBV28 and TRBJ2-3; 13 bases map to TRBD2. The sequence came from a woman aged 40 to 49 with Graves' ophthalmopathy. Material for sequencing was blood. The CDR3 sequence is CASSSNGLAGERADTQYF. The CDR3, as DNA: TGTGCCAGCAGTAGCAACGGACTAGCGGGAGAGAGGGCAGATACGCAGTATTTT.